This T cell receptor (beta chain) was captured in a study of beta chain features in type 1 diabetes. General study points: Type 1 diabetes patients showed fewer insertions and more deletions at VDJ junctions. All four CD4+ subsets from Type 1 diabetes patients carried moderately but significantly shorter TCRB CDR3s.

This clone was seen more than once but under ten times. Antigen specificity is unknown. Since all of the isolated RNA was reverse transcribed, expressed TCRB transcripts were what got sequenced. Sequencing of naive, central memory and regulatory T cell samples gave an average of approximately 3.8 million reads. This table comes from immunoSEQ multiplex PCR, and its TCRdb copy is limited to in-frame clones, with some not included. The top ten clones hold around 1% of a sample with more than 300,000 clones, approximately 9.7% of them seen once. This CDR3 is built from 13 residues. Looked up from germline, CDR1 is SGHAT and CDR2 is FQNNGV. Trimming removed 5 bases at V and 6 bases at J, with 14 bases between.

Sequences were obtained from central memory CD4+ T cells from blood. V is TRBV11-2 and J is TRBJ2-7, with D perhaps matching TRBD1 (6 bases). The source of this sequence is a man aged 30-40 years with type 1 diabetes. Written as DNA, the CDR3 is TGTGCCAGCAGCCATGTGGGGGCCCGCGAGCAGTACTTC. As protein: CASSHVGAREQYF.